Following are 32 T cell receptor beta chains from one sample sequenced in a study of cytomegalovirus exposure and HLA in healthy donors. Vbeta (60) and Jbeta (13) primers were used in the PCR. Clones were read by immunoSEQ multiplex PCR, and TCRdb kept only the in-frame ones, dropping some. The sample contains about 160,000 clones, roughly 79% of which appear only once. The sample was PBMCs. The receptors derive from a woman in her fifties or sixties in good health and CMV-seronegative.

V gene TRBV5-1 combines with J gene TRBJ2-1, with 7 bases lining up with TRBD2. The germline CDR1 and CDR2 sequences are SGHRS and YFSETQ. This CDR3 comprises 12 residues. V dropped 4 bases and J dropped 9; count of bases not matched to a gene: 4. CDR3 in amino acids: CASSPGLPEQFF. For the CDR3, the DNA is TGCGCCAGCAGCCCGGGACTACCTGAGCAGTTCTTC.

J is TRBJ2-6 and V is TRBV6-1; D is perhaps TRBD1 (5 bases). The CDR3 extends over 14 amino acids. V gave up 6 bases and J gave up 0 bases, with 6 bases separating them. Germline V lookup: CDR1 MNHNS, CDR2 SASEGT. CDR3 protein: CASRQVSGANVLTF. CDR3 nucleotides: TGTGCCAGCAGACAGGTCTCTGGGGCCAACGTCCTGACTTTC.

The chain combines TRBV7-9 with TRBJ1-5, with D perhaps TRBD1 (5 bases). Trimming took 3 bases from V and 0 from J, leaving 15 bases between them. This CDR3 spans 17 amino acids. The germline gives CDR1 SEHNR, CDR2 FQNEAQ (reference sequence). CDR3 in DNA: TGTGCCAGCAGCTTTTCCCCCCCAGGGTATAGCAATCAGCCCCAGCATTTT. Amino acid sequence: CASSFSPPGYSNQPQHF.

The chain uses TRBV18 and TRBJ1-4, with 7 bases matching TRBD1. CDR3 length: 15 amino acids. Germline CDR1 reads KGHSH; CDR2 reads LQKENI. V shed 3 bases, J shed 5 bases, and the junction held 6 bases outside the gene matches. CDR3 sequence reads: CASSPPGTANEKLFF. The CDR3 DNA is TGTGCCAGCTCACCTCCCGGGACAGCCAATGAAAAACTGTTTTTT. Complete variable domain (other parts from reference TRBV18 and TRBJ1-4): NAGVMQNPRHLVRRRGQEARLRCSPMKGHSHVYWYRQLPEEGLKFMVYLQKENIIDESGMPKERFSAEFPKEGPSILRIQQVVRGDSAAYFCASSPPGTANEKLFFGSGTQLSVL.

This sequence joins TRBV4-3 and TRBJ2-7; tentative D call: TRBD2 (5 bases). In germline, CDR1 is LGHNA, CDR2 YSLEER. The ends were cut back, 3 bases at V and 4 bases at J, with 13 bases in the middle. This CDR3 is built from 14 residues. CDR3 DNA sequence: TGCGCCAGCAGCCAGGACCCCGGCGGGTACGAGCAGTACTTC. Protein product: CASSQDPGGYEQYF.

The chain carries TRBV7-2 and TRBJ1-4; 10 positions agree with TRBD1. The germline V gene has CDR1 SGHTA and CDR2 FQGNSA. The CDR3 runs to 14 residues. V shed 5 bases, J shed 8 bases, and the junction held 5 bases outside the gene matches. For the CDR3, the DNA is TGTGCCAGCAGCCCGGGACAGGGGCCCGAAAAACTGTTTTTT. Its protein is CASSPGQGPEKLFF.

The rearrangement links TRBV5-6 to TRBJ1-1; TRBD1 agrees at 10 bases. Germline assignment: CDR1 SGHDT and CDR2 YYEEEE. This CDR3 has 18 amino acids. With 0 bases clipped from V and 1 base from J, the junction kept 9 bases outside the gene matches. Here the CDR3 DNA reads TGTGCCAGCAGCTTGGGACAGGGGGCGATAGTGGCGAACACTGAAGCTTTCTTT. Amino acid sequence: CASSLGQGAIVANTEAFF.

V and J are TRBV4-3 and TRBJ2-6; 8 positions match TRBD2. This CDR3 contains 18 residues. Trimming removed 0 bases from V and 3 bases from J; junction bases left unmatched: 7. Germline V gene data show CDR1 as LGHNA and CDR2 as YSLEER. In DNA form, the CDR3 reads TGCGCCAGCAGCCAAGACTTAACCGGGGGGGTTGGGGCCAACGTCCTGACTTTC. Protein: CASSQDLTGGVGANVLTF.

J is TRBJ2-2 and V is TRBV15; TRBD1 matches 7 bases. The CDR3 runs to 16 residues. In germline, CDR1 is LNHNV, CDR2 YYDKDF (reference sequence). Unmatched junction bases numbered 8, after V lost 3 bases and J lost 4 bases. CDR3 in amino acids: CATSSDDRVGTGELFF. The DNA of the CDR3 is TGTGCCACCAGCAGTGACGACAGGGTTGGCACCGGGGAGCTGTTTTTT. Combining the CDR3 with reference TRBV15 and TRBJ2-2 gives the whole variable domain DAMVIQNPRYQVTQFGKPVTLSCSQTLNHNVMYWYQQKSSQAPKLLFHYYDKDFNNEADTPDNFQSRRPNTSFCFLDIRSPGLGDTAMYLCATSSDDRVGTGELFFGEGSRLTVL.

The CDR3 reads CASSSLPGEEAFF. Written as DNA, the CDR3 is TGTGCCAGCTCATCCCTTCCTGGAGAAGAAGCTTTCTTT. The chain joins TRBV18 to TRBJ1-1; D gene unclear. This CDR3 comprises 13 residues. Germline loops: CDR1 KGHSH, CDR2 LQKENI. V was clipped by 5 bases and J by 8 bases, with 15 bases between them.

This clone was detected once. V and J are TRBV4-1 and TRBJ2-1; TRBD1 agrees at 10 bases. CDR1 is MGHRA, CDR2 YSYEKL, per germline. Trimming removed 0 bases from V and 9 bases from J; junction bases left unmatched: 8. The CDR3 has 16 amino acids. The CDR3 spells CASSQDAGTGEREQFF. CDR3 in DNA: TGCGCCAGCAGCCAAGACGCCGGGACAGGGGAGCGTGAGCAGTTCTTC.

This chain joins TRBV19 and TRBJ1-6, with 8 bases fitting TRBD1. The CDR3 consists of 15 residues. Germline-derived CDR1 and CDR2 are LNHDA and SQIVND (reference sequence). V lost 3 bases to trimming and J lost 8 bases; unmatched junction nucleotides: 6. The CDR3 sequence: CASSIDTGGDSPLHF. DNA of the CDR3: TGTGCCAGTAGTATCGATACAGGGGGAGATTCACCCCTCCACTTT.

As DNA, the CDR3 is TGTGCCAGCAGCCGTACCGGGACACTTAATGGCTACACCTTC. This gives the protein CASSRTGTLNGYTF. The chain couples TRBV9 to TRBJ1-2; D might be TRBD1 (6 bases). This CDR3 contains 14 residues. V dropped 4 bases and J dropped 6 bases, with 16 bases sitting between them. Germline lookup yields CDR1 SGDLS and CDR2 YYNGEE. The whole variable domain, remainder taken from reference TRBV9 and TRBJ1-2, is DSGVTQTPKHLITATGQRVTLRCSPRSGDLSVYWYQQSLDQGLQFLIQYYNGEERAKGNILERFSAQQFPDLHSELNLSSLELGDSALYFCASSRTGTLNGYTFGSGTRLTVV.

The chain combines TRBV4-2 with TRBJ2-3; 10 bases align to TRBD1. Trimming cost V 0 bases and J 4 bases; bases outside gene matches: 10. Germline loops: CDR1 LGHNA, CDR2 YNFKEQ. The CDR3 is 18 residues long. CDR3 loop: CASSQDTPGTGVADTQYF. The DNA for the CDR3 is TGTGCCAGCAGCCAAGATACTCCCGGGACAGGGGTTGCAGATACGCAGTATTTT.

V is TRBV19 and J is TRBJ2-7, with a possible D match to TRBD1 (5 bases). Trimming stripped 6 bases from V and 9 bases from J, with 18 bases between. This CDR3 spans 13 amino acids. Germline CDR1 reads LNHDA; CDR2 reads SQIVND (reference sequence). CDR3 region: CASRPLLDKWQYF. The CDR3 DNA reads TGTGCCAGTAGGCCCCTCCTGGACAAATGGCAGTACTTC.

The chain combines TRBV28 with TRBJ1-4, with D tentatively TRBD1 (5 bases). The CDR3 consists of 12 residues. Germline values: CDR1 MDHEN, CDR2 SYDVKM. V lost 8 bases to trimming and J lost 11 bases, with 15 bases between them. CDR3 coding DNA: TGTGCCAGCGGGGGGGATCCGGCCAAACTGTTTTTT. It specifies CASGGDPAKLFF.

The J gene is TRBJ2-5, the V gene TRBV5-6; TRBD2 matches 7 bases. CDR1 and CDR2 (germline): SGHDT, YYEEEE. The CDR3 spans 15 residues. Trimming at V came to 1 base and at J to 2 bases, leaving 5 bases not matched to a gene. This chain's CDR3 is CASSLFLAAQETQYF. In DNA, the CDR3 is TGTGCCAGCAGCTTGTTTCTAGCGGCACAAGAGACCCAGTACTTC.

The chain combines TRBV27 with TRBJ2-3, with D unresolved. CDR1 and CDR2 (germline): MNHEY, SMNVEV (reference sequence). This CDR3 has 14 amino acids. The V end lost 3 bases, the J end lost 2 bases, and 9 bases lay between the germline ends. CDR3 bases: TGTGCCAGCAGTTTGACACAGTTCACAGATACGCAGTATTTT. It encodes CASSLTQFTDTQYF.

The chain is built from TRBV11-3 and TRBJ2-1, with 7 bases lining up with TRBD1. The CDR3 consists of 15 residues. The V segment lost 3 bases and the J segment 0 bases; nucleotides outside the gene matches: 2. The V gene's germline CDR1 is SGHNT and CDR2 YENEEA. CDR3 sequence (DNA): TGTGCCAGCAGCTTGACAGGGACCTCCTACAATGAGCAGTTCTTC. Protein: CASSLTGTSYNEQFF.

The chain uses TRBV15 and TRBJ2-1; 7 nucleotides match TRBD2. The V gene's germline CDR1 is LNHNV and CDR2 YYDKDF (reference sequence). The CDR3 has 16 amino acids. Trimming cost V 0 bases and J 9 bases; bases outside gene matches: 11. CDR3 in DNA: TGTGCCACCAGCAGAGATCTCGCGGGGGTCCCGGGTGAGCAGTTCTTC. It is translated as CATSRDLAGVPGEQFF.

The chain is built from TRBV18 and TRBJ1-1; D is possibly TRBD1 (5 bases). The CDR3 covers 13 residues. Germline lookup yields CDR1 KGHSH and CDR2 LQKENI. V was clipped by 4 bases and J by 4 bases, with 10 bases between them. For the CDR3, the DNA is TGTGCCAGCTCACAACTGGGGCGCACTGAAGCTTTCTTT. It translates to CASSQLGRTEAFF.

The rearrangement uses TRBV5-1 and TRBJ1-1; TRBD1 agrees at 8 bases. Germline V gene sequence: CDR1 SGHRS, CDR2 YFSETQ. V gave up 1 base and J gave up 3 bases; unmatched junction bases: 2. The CDR3 extends over 14 amino acids. CDR3 protein: CASSLLQGDTEAFF. DNA for the CDR3: TGCGCCAGCAGCTTGTTACAGGGGGACACTGAAGCTTTCTTT.

The chain combines TRBV27 with TRBJ1-6; D call uncertain. Trimming took off 5 bases at V and 5 bases at J, with 16 bases between the two ends. This CDR3 has 16 residues. CDR1 is MNHEY and CDR2 is SMNVEV in the germline V gene (reference sequence). The CDR3 DNA sequence: TGTGCCAGCAGTACGACTCCGAAGGGAGATAATTCACCCCTCCACTTT. It yields the protein CASSTTPKGDNSPLHF.

This rearrangement joins TRBV18 to TRBJ2-5, with 8 positions matching TRBD1. Germline V gene sequence: CDR1 KGHSH, CDR2 LQKENI. CDR3 size: 15 residues. J was trimmed by 5 bases and V by 1 base; bases with no gene match: 6. CDR3 nucleotide sequence: TGTGCCAGCTCACCACTTCCCAGGGGGCAGGAGACCCAGTACTTC. Its translation is CASSPLPRGQETQYF. The entire variable domain, with the rest obtained from reference TRBV18 and TRBJ2-5, is as follows: NAGVMQNPRHLVRRRGQEARLRCSPMKGHSHVYWYRQLPEEGLKFMVYLQKENIIDESGMPKERFSAEFPKEGPSILRIQQVVRGDSAAYFCASSPLPRGQETQYFGPGTRLLVL.

This clone was detected only once. The genes are TRBV5-5 and TRBJ2-7, with D possibly TRBD1 on 5 matching bases. Germline lookup yields CDR1 SGHKS and CDR2 YYEKEE (reference sequence). Trimming pared 1 base from V and 0 bases from J, leaving 14 bases between. The CDR3 is 16 amino acids. CDR3 region: CASSLWVTGNSYEQYF. The DNA for the CDR3 is TGTGCCAGCAGCTTGTGGGTAACAGGTAACTCCTACGAGCAGTACTTC. The whole variable domain, remainder taken from reference TRBV5-5 and TRBJ2-7, is DAGVTQSPTHLIKTRGQQVTLRCSPISGHKSVSWYQQVLGQGPQFIFQYYEKEERGRGNFPDRFSARQFPNYSSELNVNALLLGDSALYLCASSLWVTGNSYEQYFGPGTRLTVT.

The J gene is TRBJ2-1, the V gene TRBV5-6, with 12 positions matching TRBD1. With 4 bases clipped from V and 4 bases from J, the junction kept 9 bases outside the gene matches. Germline V gene data show CDR1 as SGHDT and CDR2 as YYEEEE. There are 17 residues in the CDR3. The CDR3 coding sequence is TGTGCCAGCAGCCGGGACAGGGGGCCTAGTGGGTACAATGAGCAGTTCTTC. Protein: CASSRDRGPSGYNEQFF.

The V and J genes are TRBV5-5 and TRBJ2-1; 10 nucleotides line up with TRBD1. V lost 4 bases, J lost 6 bases, and 16 bases stayed unmatched. Germline V gene lookup returns CDR1 SGHKS and CDR2 YYEKEE (reference sequence). The CDR3 consists of 18 residues. In DNA, the CDR3 is TGTGCCAGCAGCCACAGACTTGACAGGGGGCGCGGTGGCAATGAGCAGTTCTTC. Protein sequence: CASSHRLDRGRGGNEQFF.

The rearrangement joins TRBV9 to TRBJ1-2; D perhaps matches TRBD1 (6 bases). The CDR3 contains 12 residues. Germline loops: CDR1 SGDLS, CDR2 YYNGEE. Deletions cut 0 bases from V and 8 bases from J, with 8 bases between. The CDR3 sequence is CASSVVQGGYTF. The CDR3 DNA sequence: TGTGCCAGCAGCGTAGTGCAGGGGGGCTACACCTTC. Full variable domain (rest looked up from reference TRBV9 and TRBJ1-2): DSGVTQTPKHLITATGQRVTLRCSPRSGDLSVYWYQQSLDQGLQFLIQYYNGEERAKGNILERFSAQQFPDLHSELNLSSLELGDSALYFCASSVVQGGYTFGSGTRLTVV.

The J gene is TRBJ2-7, the V gene TRBV2; 10 bases agree with TRBD1. Trimming removed 9 bases from V and 2 bases from J; junction bases left unmatched: 4. The CDR3 length is 13 residues. Germline V gene lookup returns CDR1 SNHLY and CDR2 FYNNEI. CDR3 protein: CASSGTGAYEQYF. CDR3 coding DNA: TGTGCCAGTTCCGGGACAGGGGCCTACGAGCAGTACTTC.

The gene calls are TRBV9 and TRBJ2-2, with D tentatively TRBD1 (6 bases). Trimming stripped 4 bases from V and 1 base from J, with 11 bases between. CDR3 length equals 15 residues. The germline V gene encodes CDR1 SGDLS and CDR2 YYNGEE. CDR3 amino acids: CASSTRGQNTGELFF. CDR3 nucleotide sequence: TGTGCCAGCAGCACTAGGGGACAGAACACCGGGGAGCTGTTTTTT.

V gene TRBV4-3 combines with J gene TRBJ2-1; D is ambiguous. The CDR3 is made up of 14 amino acids. Per germline, CDR1 LGHNA and CDR2 YSLEER. Trimming removed 0 bases from V and 4 bases from J, with 7 bases in between. DNA for the CDR3: TGCGCCAGCAGCCAAGATGCCAGATACAATGAGCAGTTCTTC. It is translated as CASSQDARYNEQFF.

The chain links TRBV28 to TRBJ2-1; 8 bases align to TRBD2. Per germline, CDR1 MDHEN and CDR2 SYDVKM. The V gene end was trimmed by 3 bases and the J gene end by 6 bases; junction bases not matched to a gene: 7. The CDR3 loop spans 15 amino acids. The CDR3 DNA reads as TGTGCCAGCAGTTTCCGGGGGGCGGGAGGCAATGAGCAGTTCTTC. It translates to CASSFRGAGGNEQFF.